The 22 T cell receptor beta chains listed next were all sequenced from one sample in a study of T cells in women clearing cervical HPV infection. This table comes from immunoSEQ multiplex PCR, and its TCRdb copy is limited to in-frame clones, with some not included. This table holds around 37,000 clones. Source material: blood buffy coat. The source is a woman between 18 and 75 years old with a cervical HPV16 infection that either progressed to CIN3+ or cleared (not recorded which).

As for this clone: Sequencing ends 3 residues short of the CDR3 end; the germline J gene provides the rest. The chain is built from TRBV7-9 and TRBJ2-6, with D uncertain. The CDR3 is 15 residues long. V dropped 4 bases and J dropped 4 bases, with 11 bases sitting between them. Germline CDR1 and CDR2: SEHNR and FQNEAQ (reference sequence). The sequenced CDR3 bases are TGTGCCAGCAGCTCCCCCAAGGCAGGGGCCAACGTC. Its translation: CASSSPKAGANV. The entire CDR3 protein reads CASSSPKAGANVLTF. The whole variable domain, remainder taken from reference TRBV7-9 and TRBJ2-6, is DTGVSQNPRHKITKRGQNVTFRCDPISEHNRLYWYRQTLGQGPEFLTYFQNEAQLEKSRLLSDRFSAERPKGSFSTLEIQRTEQGDSAMYLCASSSPKAGANVLTFGAGSRLTVL.

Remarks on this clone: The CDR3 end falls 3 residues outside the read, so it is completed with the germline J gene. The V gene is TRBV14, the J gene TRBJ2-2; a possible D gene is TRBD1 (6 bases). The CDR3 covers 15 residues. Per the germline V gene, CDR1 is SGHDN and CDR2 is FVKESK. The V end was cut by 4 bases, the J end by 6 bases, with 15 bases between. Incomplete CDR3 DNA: TGTGCCAGCAGCCCCTCGCACAGGGTGGCCGGGGAG. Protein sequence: CASSPSHRVAGE. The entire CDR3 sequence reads CASSPSHRVAGELFF.

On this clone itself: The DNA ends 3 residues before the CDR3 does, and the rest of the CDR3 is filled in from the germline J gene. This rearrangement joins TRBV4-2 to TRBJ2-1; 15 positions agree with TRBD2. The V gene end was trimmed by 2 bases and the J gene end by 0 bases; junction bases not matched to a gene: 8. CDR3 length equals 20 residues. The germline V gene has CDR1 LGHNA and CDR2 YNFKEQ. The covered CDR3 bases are TGTGCCAGCAGCCAAAGAGGACTAGCGGGGGGGATGAGCTCCTACAATGAG. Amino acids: CASSQRGLAGGMSSYNE. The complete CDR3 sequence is CASSQRGLAGGMSSYNEQFF.

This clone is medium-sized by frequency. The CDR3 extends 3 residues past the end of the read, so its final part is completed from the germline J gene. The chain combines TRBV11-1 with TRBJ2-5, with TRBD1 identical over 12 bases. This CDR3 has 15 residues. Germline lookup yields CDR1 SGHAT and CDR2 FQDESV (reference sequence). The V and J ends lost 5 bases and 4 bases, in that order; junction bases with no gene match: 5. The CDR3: CASSLGTGGGETQYF. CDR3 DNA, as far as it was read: TGTGCCAGCAGCCTTGGGACAGGGGGCGGAGAGACC.

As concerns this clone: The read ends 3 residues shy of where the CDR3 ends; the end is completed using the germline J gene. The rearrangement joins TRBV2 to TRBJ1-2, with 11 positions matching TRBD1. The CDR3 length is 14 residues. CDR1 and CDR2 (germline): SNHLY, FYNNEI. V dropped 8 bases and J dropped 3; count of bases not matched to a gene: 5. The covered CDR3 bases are TGTGCCAGCGGTGGGACAGGGGGGGACTATGGC. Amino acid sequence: CASGGTGGDYG. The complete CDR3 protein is CASGGTGGDYGYTF.

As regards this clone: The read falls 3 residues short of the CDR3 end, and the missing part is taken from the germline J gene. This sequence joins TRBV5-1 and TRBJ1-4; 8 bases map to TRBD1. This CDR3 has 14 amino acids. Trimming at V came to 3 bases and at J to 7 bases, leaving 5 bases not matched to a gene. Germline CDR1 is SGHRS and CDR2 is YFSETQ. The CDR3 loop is CASSWTGRGEKLFF. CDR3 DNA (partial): TGCGCCAGCAGCTGGACAGGGAGGGGTGAAAAA.

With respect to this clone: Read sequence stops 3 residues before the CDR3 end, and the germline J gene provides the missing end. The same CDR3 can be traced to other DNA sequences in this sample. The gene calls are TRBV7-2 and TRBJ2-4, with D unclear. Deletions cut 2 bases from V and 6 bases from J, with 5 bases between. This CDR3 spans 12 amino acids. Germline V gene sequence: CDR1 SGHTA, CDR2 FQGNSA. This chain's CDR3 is CASSLPGNIQYF. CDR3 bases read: TGTGCCAGCAGCTTACCGGGAAACATT.

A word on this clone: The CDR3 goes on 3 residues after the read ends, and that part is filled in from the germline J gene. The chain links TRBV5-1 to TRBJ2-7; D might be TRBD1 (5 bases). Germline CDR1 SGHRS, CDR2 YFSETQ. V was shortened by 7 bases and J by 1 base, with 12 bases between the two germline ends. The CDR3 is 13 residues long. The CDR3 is CASARQMSYEQYF. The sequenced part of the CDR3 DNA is TGCGCCAGCGCTAGACAGATGTCCTACGAG.

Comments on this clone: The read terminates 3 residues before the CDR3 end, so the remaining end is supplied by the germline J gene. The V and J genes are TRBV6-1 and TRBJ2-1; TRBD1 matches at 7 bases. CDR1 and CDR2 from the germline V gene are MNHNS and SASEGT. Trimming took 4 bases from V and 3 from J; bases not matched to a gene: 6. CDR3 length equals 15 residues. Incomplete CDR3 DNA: TGTGCCAGCAGTGGGACAGGAGCCTTCTACAATGAG. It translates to CASSGTGAFYNE. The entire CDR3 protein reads CASSGTGAFYNEQFF.

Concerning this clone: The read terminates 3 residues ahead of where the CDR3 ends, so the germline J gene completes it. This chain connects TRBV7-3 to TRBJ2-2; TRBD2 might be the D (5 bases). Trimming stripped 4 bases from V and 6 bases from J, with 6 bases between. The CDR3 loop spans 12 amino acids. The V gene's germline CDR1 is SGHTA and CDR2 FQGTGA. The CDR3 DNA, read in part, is TGTGCCAGCAGCTCGCGGGCCGGGGAG. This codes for CASSSRAGE. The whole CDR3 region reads CASSSRAGELFF.

The DNA read from the CDR3 is TGTGCCAGCAGTGAAGCGGGACAGCCCTCTTTCTTCTACGAG. Its protein product is CASSEAGQPSFFYE. The full CDR3 is CASSEAGQPSFFYEQYF. The chain is built from TRBV6-1 and TRBJ2-7; 7 nucleotides align to TRBD1. The read ends 3 residues shy of where the CDR3 ends; the end is completed using the germline J gene. The J segment lost 3 bases and the V segment lost 0 bases, leaving 11 bases of the junction unmatched. The V gene's germline CDR1 is MNHNS and CDR2 SASEGT. The CDR3 consists of 17 residues.

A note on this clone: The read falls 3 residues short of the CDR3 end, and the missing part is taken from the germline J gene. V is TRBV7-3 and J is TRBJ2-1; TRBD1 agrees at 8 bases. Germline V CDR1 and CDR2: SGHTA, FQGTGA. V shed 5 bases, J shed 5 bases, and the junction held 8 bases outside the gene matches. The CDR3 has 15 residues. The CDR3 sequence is CASSPTGAGDNEQFF. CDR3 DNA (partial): TGTGCCAGCAGCCCGACAGGGGCAGGGGACAATGAG.

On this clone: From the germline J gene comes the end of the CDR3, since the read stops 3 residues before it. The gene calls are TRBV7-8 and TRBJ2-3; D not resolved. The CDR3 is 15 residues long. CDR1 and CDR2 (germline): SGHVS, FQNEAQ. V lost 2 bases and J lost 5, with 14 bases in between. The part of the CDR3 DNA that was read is TGTGCCAGCAGCTTAATAGTAGGGCCCTTAGATACG. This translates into CASSLIVGPLDT. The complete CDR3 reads CASSLIVGPLDTQYF.

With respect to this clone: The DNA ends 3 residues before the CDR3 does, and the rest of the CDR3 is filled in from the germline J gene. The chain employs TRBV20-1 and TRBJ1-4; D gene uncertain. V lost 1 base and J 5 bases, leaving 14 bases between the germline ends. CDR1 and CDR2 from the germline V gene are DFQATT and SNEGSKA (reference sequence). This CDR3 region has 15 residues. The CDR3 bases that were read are TGCAGTGCTAGAGGATCCGACATAGAGAATGAAAAA. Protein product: CSARGSDIENEK. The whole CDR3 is CSARGSDIENEKLFF.

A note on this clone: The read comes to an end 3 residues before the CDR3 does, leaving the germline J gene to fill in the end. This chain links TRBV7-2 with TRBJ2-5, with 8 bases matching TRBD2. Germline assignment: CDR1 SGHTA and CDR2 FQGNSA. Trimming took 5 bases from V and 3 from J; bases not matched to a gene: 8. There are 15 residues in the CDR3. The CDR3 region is CASSPVAGWKETQYF. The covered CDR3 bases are TGTGCCAGCAGCCCGGTAGCGGGATGGAAAGAGACC.

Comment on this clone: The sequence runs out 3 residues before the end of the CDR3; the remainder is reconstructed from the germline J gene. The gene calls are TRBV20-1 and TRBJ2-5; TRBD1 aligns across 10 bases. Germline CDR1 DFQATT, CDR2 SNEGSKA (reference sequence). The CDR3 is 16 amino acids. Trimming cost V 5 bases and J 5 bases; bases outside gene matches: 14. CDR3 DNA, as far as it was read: TGCAGTGCTGGCATATCACGGACAGGGGGTGTCGAGACC. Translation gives CSAGISRTGGVET. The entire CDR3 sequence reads CSAGISRTGGVETQYF.

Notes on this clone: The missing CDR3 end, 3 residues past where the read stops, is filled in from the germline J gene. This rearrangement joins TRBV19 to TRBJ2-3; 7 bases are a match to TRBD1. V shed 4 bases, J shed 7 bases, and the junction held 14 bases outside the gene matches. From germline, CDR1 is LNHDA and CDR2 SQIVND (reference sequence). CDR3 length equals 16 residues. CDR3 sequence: CASSKRDSHLKNTQYF. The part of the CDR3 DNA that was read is TGTGCCAGTAGTAAACGGGACAGCCACCTCAAGAATACG.

CDR3 bases read: TGTGCCAGCAGTTACGAGGGTTCACCC. This translates into CASSYEGSP. In full, the CDR3 reads CASSYEGSPLHF. The chain links TRBV6-2 or TRBV6-3 to TRBJ1-6; D is unresolved. The CDR3 extends 3 residues past the end of the read, so its final part is completed from the germline J gene. Germline loops: CDR1 MNHEY, CDR2 SVGEGT. With 2 bases removed from V and 9 bases from J, the gap between germline ends came to 5 bases. This CDR3 comprises 12 residues.

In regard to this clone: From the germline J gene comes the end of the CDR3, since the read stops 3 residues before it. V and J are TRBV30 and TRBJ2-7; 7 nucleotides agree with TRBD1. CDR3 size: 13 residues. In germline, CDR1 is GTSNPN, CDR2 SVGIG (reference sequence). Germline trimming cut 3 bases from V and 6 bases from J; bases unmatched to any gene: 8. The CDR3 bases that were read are TGTGCCTGGAGCCCCCACGACAGGGCCGAG. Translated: CAWSPHDRAE. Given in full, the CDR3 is CAWSPHDRAEQYF.

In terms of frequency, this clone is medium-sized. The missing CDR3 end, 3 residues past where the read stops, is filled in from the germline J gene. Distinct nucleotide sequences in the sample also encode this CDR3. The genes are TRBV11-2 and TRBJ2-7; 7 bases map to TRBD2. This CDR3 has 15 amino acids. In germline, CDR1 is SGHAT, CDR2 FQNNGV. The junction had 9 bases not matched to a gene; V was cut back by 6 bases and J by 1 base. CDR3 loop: CASSYSGGGSYEQYF. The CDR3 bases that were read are TGTGCCAGCAGTTACAGCGGCGGGGGTTCCTACGAG.

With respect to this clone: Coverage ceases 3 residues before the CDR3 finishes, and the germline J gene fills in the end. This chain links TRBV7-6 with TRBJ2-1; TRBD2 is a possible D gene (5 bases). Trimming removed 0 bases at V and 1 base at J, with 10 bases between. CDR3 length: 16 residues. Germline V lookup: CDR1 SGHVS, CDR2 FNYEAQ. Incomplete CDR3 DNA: TGTGCCAGCAGCTTAGCGTCCCGAGGGTCCTACAATGAG. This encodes CASSLASRGSYNE. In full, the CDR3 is CASSLASRGSYNEQFF.

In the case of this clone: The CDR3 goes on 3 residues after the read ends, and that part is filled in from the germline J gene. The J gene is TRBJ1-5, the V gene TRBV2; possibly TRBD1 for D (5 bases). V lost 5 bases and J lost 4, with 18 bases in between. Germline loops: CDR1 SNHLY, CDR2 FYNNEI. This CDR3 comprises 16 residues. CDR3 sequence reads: CASSRVGRERNQPQHF. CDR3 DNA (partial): TGTGCCAGCAGTAGAGTGGGCAGGGAGAGGAATCAGCCC.